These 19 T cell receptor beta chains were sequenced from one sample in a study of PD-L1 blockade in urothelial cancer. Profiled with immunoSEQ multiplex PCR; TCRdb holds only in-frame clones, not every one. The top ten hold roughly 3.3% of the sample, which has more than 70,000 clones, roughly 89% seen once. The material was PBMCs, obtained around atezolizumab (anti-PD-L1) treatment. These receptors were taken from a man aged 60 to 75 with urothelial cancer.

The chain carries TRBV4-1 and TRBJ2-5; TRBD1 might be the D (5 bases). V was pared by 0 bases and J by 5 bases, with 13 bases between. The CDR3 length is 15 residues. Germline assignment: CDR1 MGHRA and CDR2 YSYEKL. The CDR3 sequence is CASSQERVRVETQYF. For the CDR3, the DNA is TGCGCCAGCAGCCAAGAAAGAGTCAGGGTTGAGACCCAGTACTTC.

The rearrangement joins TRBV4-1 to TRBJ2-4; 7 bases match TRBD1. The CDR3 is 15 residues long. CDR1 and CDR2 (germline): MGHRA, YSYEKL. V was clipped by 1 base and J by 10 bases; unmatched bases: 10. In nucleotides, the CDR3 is TGCGCCAGCAGCCAAGGACAGGGTGGAAACTTTATTCAGTACTTC. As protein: CASSQGQGGNFIQYF.

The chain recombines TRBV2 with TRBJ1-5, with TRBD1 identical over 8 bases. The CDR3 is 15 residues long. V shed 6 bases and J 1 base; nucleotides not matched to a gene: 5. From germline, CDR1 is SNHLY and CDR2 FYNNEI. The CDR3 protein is CASRQGAVSNQPQHF. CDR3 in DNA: TGTGCCAGCAGGCAGGGGGCGGTGAGCAATCAGCCCCAGCATTTT.

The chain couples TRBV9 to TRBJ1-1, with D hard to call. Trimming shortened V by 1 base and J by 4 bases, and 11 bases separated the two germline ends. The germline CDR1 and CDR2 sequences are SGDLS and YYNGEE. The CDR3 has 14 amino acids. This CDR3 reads CASSVSVIFTEAFF. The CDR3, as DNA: TGTGCCAGCAGCGTATCAGTGATATTCACTGAAGCTTTCTTT.

CDR3 nucleotides: TGTGCCAGCAGTCGACAGTGGACTAATGAAAAACTGTTTTTT. Its translation: CASSRQWTNEKLFF. V usage is TRBV28 and J usage is TRBJ1-4; D possibly corresponds to TRBD1 (5 bases). V lost 5 bases and J lost 2, with 9 bases in between. The germline V gene encodes CDR1 MDHEN and CDR2 SYDVKM. This CDR3 region has 14 residues.

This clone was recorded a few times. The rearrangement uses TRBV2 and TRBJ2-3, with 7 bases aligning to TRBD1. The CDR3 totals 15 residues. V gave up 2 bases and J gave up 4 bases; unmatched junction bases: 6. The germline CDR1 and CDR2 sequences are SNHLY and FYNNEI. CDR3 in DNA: TGTGCCAGCAGTGAATACAGGGGTGGGCCAGATACGCAGTATTTT. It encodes CASSEYRGGPDTQYF. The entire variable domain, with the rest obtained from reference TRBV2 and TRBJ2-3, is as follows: EPEVTQTPSHQVTQMGQEVILRCVPISNHLYFYWYRQILGQKVEFLVSFYNNEISEKSEIFDDQFSVERPDGSNFTLKIRSTKLEDSAMYFCASSEYRGGPDTQYFGPGTRLTVL.

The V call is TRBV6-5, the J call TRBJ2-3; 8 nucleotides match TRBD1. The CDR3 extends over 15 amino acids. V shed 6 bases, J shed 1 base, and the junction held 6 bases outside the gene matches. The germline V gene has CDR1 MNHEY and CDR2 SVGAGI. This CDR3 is CASSLQGGGTDTQYF. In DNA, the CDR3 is TGTGCCAGCAGCTTACAGGGGGGAGGCACAGATACGCAGTATTTT.

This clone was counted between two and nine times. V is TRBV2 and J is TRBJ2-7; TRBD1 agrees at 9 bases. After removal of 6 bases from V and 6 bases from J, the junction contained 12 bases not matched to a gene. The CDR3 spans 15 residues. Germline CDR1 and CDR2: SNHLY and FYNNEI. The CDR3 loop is CASRKTPGQGGEQYF. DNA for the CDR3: TGTGCCAGCAGGAAAACTCCGGGACAGGGCGGCGAGCAGTACTTC.

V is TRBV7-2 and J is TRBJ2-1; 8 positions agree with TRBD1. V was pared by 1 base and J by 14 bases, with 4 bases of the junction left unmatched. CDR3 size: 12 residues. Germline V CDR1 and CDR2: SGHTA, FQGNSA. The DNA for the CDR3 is TGTGCCAGCAGCTTAGGACAGGGGTCTGAGTTCTTC. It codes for CASSLGQGSEFF.

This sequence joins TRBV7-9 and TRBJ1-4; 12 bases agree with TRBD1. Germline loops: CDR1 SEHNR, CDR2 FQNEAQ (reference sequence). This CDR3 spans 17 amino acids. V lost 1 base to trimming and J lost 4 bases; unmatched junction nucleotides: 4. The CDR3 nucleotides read TGTGCCAGCAGCTTAGGGGACAGGGGGCAAATTAATGAAAAACTGTTTTTT. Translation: CASSLGDRGQINEKLFF.

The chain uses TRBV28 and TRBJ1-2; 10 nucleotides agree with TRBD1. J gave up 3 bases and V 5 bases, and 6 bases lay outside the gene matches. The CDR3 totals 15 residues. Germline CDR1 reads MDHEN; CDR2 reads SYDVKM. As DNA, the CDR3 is TGTGCCAGCAGTCCTCTTGGGACAGGGGACTATGGCTACACCTTC. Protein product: CASSPLGTGDYGYTF.

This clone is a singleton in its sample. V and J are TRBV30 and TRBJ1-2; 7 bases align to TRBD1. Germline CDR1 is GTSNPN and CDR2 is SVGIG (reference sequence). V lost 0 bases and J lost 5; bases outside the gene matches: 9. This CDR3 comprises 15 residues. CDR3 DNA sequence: TGTGCCTGGAGTGTGGAGGGGGCCGGCCGGTATGGCTACACCTTC. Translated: CAWSVEGAGRYGYTF.

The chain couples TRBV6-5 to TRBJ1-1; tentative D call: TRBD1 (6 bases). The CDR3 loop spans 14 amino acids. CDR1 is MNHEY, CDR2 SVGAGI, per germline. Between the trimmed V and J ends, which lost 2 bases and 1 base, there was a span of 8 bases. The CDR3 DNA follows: TGTGCCAGCAGTTACAGGACAGAGAACACTGAAGCTTTCTTT. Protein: CASSYRTENTEAFF.

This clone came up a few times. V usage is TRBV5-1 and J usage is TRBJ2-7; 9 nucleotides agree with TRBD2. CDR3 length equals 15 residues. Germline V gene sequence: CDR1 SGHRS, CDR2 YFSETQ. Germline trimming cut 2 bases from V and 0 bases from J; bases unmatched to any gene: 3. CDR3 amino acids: CASSFGGGASYEQYF. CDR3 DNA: TGCGCCAGCAGCTTCGGCGGGGGGGCCTCCTACGAGCAGTACTTC.

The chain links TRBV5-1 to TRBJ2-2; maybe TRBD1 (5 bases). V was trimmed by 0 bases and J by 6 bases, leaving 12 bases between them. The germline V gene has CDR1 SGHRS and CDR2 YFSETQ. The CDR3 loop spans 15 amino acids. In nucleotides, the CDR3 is TGCGCCAGCAGCTTGGTCCCAGGGTCAGCCGGGGAGCTGTTTTTT. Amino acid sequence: CASSLVPGSAGELFF.

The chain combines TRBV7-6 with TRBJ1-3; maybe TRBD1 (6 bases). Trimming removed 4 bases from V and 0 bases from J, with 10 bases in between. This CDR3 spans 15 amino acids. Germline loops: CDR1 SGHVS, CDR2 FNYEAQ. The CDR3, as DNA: TGTGCCAGCAGCTCCGGGACACCCTCTGGAAACACCATATATTTT. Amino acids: CASSSGTPSGNTIYF.

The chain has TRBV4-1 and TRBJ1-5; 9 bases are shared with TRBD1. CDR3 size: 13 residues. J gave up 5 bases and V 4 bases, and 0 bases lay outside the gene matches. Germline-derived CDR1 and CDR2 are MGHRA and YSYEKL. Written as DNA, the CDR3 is TGCGCCAGCAGCCGACAGGGGGATCAGCCCCAGCATTTT. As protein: CASSRQGDQPQHF.

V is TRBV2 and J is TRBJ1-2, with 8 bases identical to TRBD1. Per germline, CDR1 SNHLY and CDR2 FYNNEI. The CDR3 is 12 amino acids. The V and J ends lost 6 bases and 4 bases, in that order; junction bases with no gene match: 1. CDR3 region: CASSGTGYGYTF. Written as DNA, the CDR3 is TGTGCCAGCAGCGGGACAGGCTATGGCTACACCTTC.

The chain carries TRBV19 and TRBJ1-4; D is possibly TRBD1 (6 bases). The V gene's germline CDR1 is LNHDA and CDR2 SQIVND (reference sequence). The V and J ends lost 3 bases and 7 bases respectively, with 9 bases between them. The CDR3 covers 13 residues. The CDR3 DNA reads TGTGCCAGTAGTATGGGAGGGGGTGAAAAACTGTTTTTT. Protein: CASSMGGGEKLFF. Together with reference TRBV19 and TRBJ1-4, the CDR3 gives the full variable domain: DGGITQSPKYLFRKEGQNVTLSCEQNLNHDAMYWYRQDPGQGLRLIYYSQIVNDFQKGDIAEGYSVSREKKESFPLTVTSAQKNPTAFYLCASSMGGGEKLFFGSGTQLSVL.